One sample yielded the 16 T cell receptor beta chains listed below, sequenced in a study of technical replicates of blood from several donors. The protocol was immunoSEQ multiplex PCR, while the TCRdb copy is restricted to in-frame clones and leaves out a portion. Here the sample spans under 90,000 clones, approximately 97% being singletons. The sequenced material came from T cells isolated from PBMCs. The receptors shown here come from a human donor in good health.

This chain joins TRBV5-8 and TRBJ1-3, with a tentative D call TRBD1 (5 bases). Germline V lookup: CDR1 SGHTS, CDR2 YDEGEE. The length of the CDR3 is 15 residues. Trimming shortened V by 2 bases and J by 0 bases, and 9 bases separated the two germline ends. CDR3 sequence (DNA): TGTGCCAGCAGCTTTGGGGGGACCTCTGGAAACACCATATATTTT. Translation: CASSFGGTSGNTIYF.

This chain joins TRBV7-2 and TRBJ1-2, with a tentative D call TRBD1 (6 bases). The CDR3 has 14 residues. CDR1 SGHTA and CDR2 FQGNSA come from the germline V gene. V shed 3 bases and J shed 2 bases, with 10 bases lying between them. The CDR3 DNA reads TGTGCCAGCAGCTTTCAGAGGGGGAACTATGGCTACACCTTC. As protein: CASSFQRGNYGYTF.

J is TRBJ2-1 and V is TRBV5-1, with D perhaps TRBD1 (5 bases). The V end lost 1 base, the J end lost 0 bases, and 14 bases lay between the germline ends. The germline CDR1 and CDR2 sequences are SGHRS and YFSETQ. The CDR3 has 17 amino acids. The CDR3 here is CASSLLTASSSYNEQFF. In nucleotides, the CDR3 is TGCGCCAGCAGCTTGTTGACAGCTAGTAGCTCCTACAATGAGCAGTTCTTC.

The chain employs TRBV28 and TRBJ2-1; D may be TRBD2 (5 bases). From germline, CDR1 is MDHEN and CDR2 SYDVKM. Trimming took 6 bases from V and 6 from J, leaving 15 bases between them. The CDR3 spans 14 residues. The CDR3 nucleotides are TGTGCCAGCAGACGAGCGGAAGTGGGCAATGAGCAGTTCTTC. Translated, it gives CASRRAEVGNEQFF.

The gene calls are TRBV7-9 and TRBJ2-5, with D hard to call. Trimming took off 4 bases at V and 5 bases at J, with 8 bases between the two ends. Per the germline V gene, CDR1 is SEHNR and CDR2 is FQNEAQ (reference sequence). This CDR3 is 12 amino acids long. Here the CDR3 reads CASSSVGETQYF. CDR3 DNA: TGTGCCAGCAGCTCCGTCGGGGAGACCCAGTACTTC. The full variable domain, rest sourced from reference TRBV7-9 and TRBJ2-5, is DTGVSQNPRHKITKRGQNVTFRCDPISEHNRLYWYRQTLGQGPEFLTYFQNEAQLEKSRLLSDRFSAERPKGSFSTLEIQRTEQGDSAMYLCASSSVGETQYFGPGTRLLVL.

The CDR3 protein is CASSARWGQPADTQYF. The CDR3 nucleotides read TGTGCCAGCAGTGCCCGATGGGGCCAACCTGCAGATACGCAGTATTTT. The V gene is TRBV2, the J gene TRBJ2-3; a weak D match, TRBD1 (5 bases). This CDR3 is built from 16 residues. Looked up from germline, CDR1 is SNHLY and CDR2 is FYNNEI. V lost 4 bases and J lost 4, with 18 bases in between.

This chain joins TRBV5-1 and TRBJ1-1; D may be TRBD1 (5 bases). The CDR3 totals 14 residues. Trimming took off 1 base at V and 1 base at J, with 8 bases between the two ends. Looked up from germline, CDR1 is SGHRS and CDR2 is YFSETQ. The CDR3, as DNA: TGCGCCAGCAGCTTGACAGGTCCGAACACTGAAGCTTTCTTT. It yields the protein CASSLTGPNTEAFF.

V and J are TRBV19 and TRBJ1-6, with D hard to call. Germline assignment: CDR1 LNHDA and CDR2 SQIVND (reference sequence). Trimming shortened V by 7 bases and J by 0 bases, and 7 bases separated the two germline ends. The CDR3 covers 14 residues. The CDR3 region has the DNA TGTGCCAGTACCTACGGCTCCTATAATTCACCCCTCCACTTT. This encodes CASTYGSYNSPLHF.

Of note for this clone: At one boundary the junction diverges from the germline segment, which might be a read error. The genes are TRBV7-7 and TRBJ2-2; D unclear. The CDR3 covers 14 residues. Looked up from germline, CDR1 is SSHAT and CDR2 is FNYEAQ (reference sequence). CDR3 bases: TGTGCTAGCACCTCCGACTTGAACACCGGGGAGCTGTTTTTT. Its translation is CASTSDLNTGELFF. The variable domain in full, with the rest retrieved from reference TRBV7-7 and TRBJ2-2, is GAGVSQSPRYKVTKRGQDVTLRCDPISSHATLYWYQQALGQGPEFLTYFNYEAQPDKSGLPSDRFSAERPEGSISTLTIQRTEQRDSAMYRCASTSDLNTGELFFGEGSRLTVL.

V usage is TRBV27 and J usage is TRBJ1-1, with D unclear. There are 15 residues in the CDR3. V was shortened by 10 bases and J by 0 bases, with 18 bases between the two germline ends. The germline V gene encodes CDR1 MNHEY and CDR2 SMNVEV (reference sequence). In DNA, the CDR3 is TGTGCCACTGCCCCCATTCAGGCGTTGAACACTGAAGCTTTCTTT. It codes for CATAPIQALNTEAFF.

The J gene is TRBJ2-5, the V gene TRBV29-1; TRBD2 might be the D (5 bases). This CDR3 is built from 13 residues. Trimming removed 8 bases from V and 4 bases from J, with 17 bases in between. The V gene's germline CDR1 is SQVTM and CDR2 ANQGSEA. The CDR3 spells CSSNRGIGETQYF. CDR3 DNA sequence: TGCAGCTCAAACCGGGGTATTGGAGAGACCCAGTACTTC. Together with reference TRBV29-1 and TRBJ2-5, the CDR3 gives the full variable domain: SAVISQKPSRDICQRGTSLTIQCQVDSQVTMMFWYRQQPGQSLTLIATANQGSEATYESGFVIDKFPISRPNLTFSTLTVSNMSPEDSSIYLCSSNRGIGETQYFGPGTRLLVL.

The rearrangement joins TRBV5-1 to TRBJ1-2; D uncertain. CDR3 size: 13 residues. CDR1 SGHRS and CDR2 YFSETQ come from the germline V gene. Trimming cost V 5 bases and J 0 bases, with 8 bases left between them. The CDR3 loop is CASRVDSNYGYTF. The DNA for the CDR3 is TGCGCCAGCAGGGTGGACTCTAACTATGGCTACACCTTC.

This rearrangement joins TRBV29-1 to TRBJ2-3; 8 nucleotides match TRBD2. Germline V gene lookup returns CDR1 SQVTM and CDR2 ANQGSEA. V lost 0 bases and J lost 3; bases outside the gene matches: 2. The CDR3 covers 14 residues. CDR3: CSVEDSGRTDTQYF. The CDR3 DNA sequence: TGCAGCGTTGAAGACAGCGGGAGAACAGATACGCAGTATTTT.

This chain links TRBV29-1 with TRBJ1-2, with D hard to call. V dropped 5 bases and J dropped 4 bases, with 11 bases sitting between them. Germline V CDR1 and CDR2: SQVTM, ANQGSEA. This CDR3 is built from 12 residues. CDR3 DNA: TGCAGCGTTACCGGGAGCACCTATGGCTACACCTTC. As protein: CSVTGSTYGYTF.

J is TRBJ2-1 and V is TRBV19, with TRBD2 identical over 13 bases. Germline V lookup: CDR1 LNHDA, CDR2 SQIVND (reference sequence). Trimming took 6 bases from V and 7 from J; bases not matched to a gene: 6. This CDR3 is 15 amino acids long. Here the CDR3 reads CASSKTSGGPNEQFF. As DNA, the CDR3 is TGTGCCAGTAGCAAGACTAGCGGGGGGCCTAATGAGCAGTTCTTC. Filled out from reference TRBV19 and TRBJ2-1, the complete variable domain reads DGGITQSPKYLFRKEGQNVTLSCEQNLNHDAMYWYRQDPGQGLRLIYYSQIVNDFQKGDIAEGYSVSREKKESFPLTVTSAQKNPTAFYLCASSKTSGGPNEQFFGPGTRLTVL.

The chain is built from TRBV4-1 and TRBJ1-2, with D unresolved. Per germline, CDR1 MGHRA and CDR2 YSYEKL. Trimming pared 0 bases from V and 7 bases from J, leaving 12 bases between. The CDR3 extends over 14 amino acids. CDR3 nucleotide sequence: TGCGCCAGCAGCCAAGATCGGGGTTTGGGTGGCTACACCTTC. Its translation: CASSQDRGLGGYTF.